Detailed here is one T cell receptor (beta chain). Its cognate antigen is unknown. The data originate from a study of cytomegalovirus exposure and HLA in healthy donors. The ends were cut back, 7 bases at V and 0 bases at J, with 9 bases in the middle. Looked up from germline, CDR1 is LNHDA and CDR2 is SQIVND (reference sequence). CDR3 size: 13 residues. It was with 60 Vbeta and 13 Jbeta primers that the PCR ran. Sequencing used immunoSEQ multiplex PCR; TCRdb keeps in-frame clones, though not all of them. Seen here are some 110,000 clones, less than 80% observed once, and the top ten hold 1% to 1.5%. Overall study findings and caveats: The later analysis indicated that the majority of CMV-associated TCR beta chains appeared HLA-restricted. Analysis performed later found over 15,000 TCR beta sequences associated with HLA alleles at 0.05 false discovery rate.

The V and J genes are TRBV19 and TRBJ1-1; D remains ambiguous. The TCR sequence derives from a man aged 25-45 years in good health and CMV-seronegative. Sequencing was carried out using PBMCs. The CDR3 DNA follows: TGTGCCAGTATGTGGCGGATGAACACTGAAGCTTTCTTT. It is translated as CASMWRMNTEAFF.